The clone carrying this T cell receptor (beta chain) turned up a few times. Its target is not known. Its ends do not fully match the called genes, so a read error is possible. This sample is part of a study of T-cell reconstitution after alpha-beta-depleted transplantation in children. Molecular barcoding with unique molecular identifiers was used for the TCRbeta library. TCRdb reprocessed the PCR reads via MiXCR and lists one record per CDR3 protein. The top ten clones hold approximately 15% of a sample with about 500,000 distinct CDR3 sequences, about an eighth of them seen once. The germline V gene encodes CDR1 KGHSH and CDR2 LQKENI. The length of the CDR3 is 18 residues. Notes on the study in general: Alpha-beta T cells about two months after transplant reportedly derived from several hundred expanded graft clones. The high TCRbeta diversity at day 60 in some patients came from surviving recipient T cells and thymic progenitors. After one year, T-cell counts and TCRbeta diversity mostly came from new T cells.

The material sequenced was PBMCs, mostly from graft donor cells, taken 180 days after TCRalphabeta/CD19-depleted stem cell transplant. This receptor was obtained from a female patient aged 2-15 years who had a stem cell transplant for aplastic anemia, so the T cells may come from the graft donor. The chain combines TRBV18 with TRBJ1-1; a possible D gene is TRBD1 (5 bases). Here the CDR3 reads CASSPPVGAGRLNTEAFF. The CDR3 coding sequence is TGTGCCAGCTCGCCACCAGTAGGGGCGGGCAGGTTAAACACTGAAGCTTTCTTT.